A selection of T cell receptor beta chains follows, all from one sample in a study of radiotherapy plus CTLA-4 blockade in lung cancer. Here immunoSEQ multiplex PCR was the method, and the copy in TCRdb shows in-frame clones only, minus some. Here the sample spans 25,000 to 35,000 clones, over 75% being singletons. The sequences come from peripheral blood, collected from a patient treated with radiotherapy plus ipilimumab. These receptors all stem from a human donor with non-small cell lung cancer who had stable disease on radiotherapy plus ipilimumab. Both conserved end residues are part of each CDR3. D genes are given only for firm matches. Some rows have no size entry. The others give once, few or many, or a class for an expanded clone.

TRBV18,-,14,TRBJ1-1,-,CASSPGGGGTEAFF,TGTGCCAGCTCACCTGGGGGGGGCGGCACTGAAGCTTTCTTT
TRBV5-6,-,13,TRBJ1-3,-,CASSILAGNTIYF,-
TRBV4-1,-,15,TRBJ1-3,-,CASSQGRDSGNTIYF,TGCGCCAGCAGCCAAGGAAGGGACTCTGGAAACACCATATATTTT
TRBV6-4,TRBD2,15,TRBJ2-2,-,CASSRTSGNTGELFF,TGTGCCAGCAGTAGGACTAGCGGGAACACCGGGGAGCTGTTTTTT
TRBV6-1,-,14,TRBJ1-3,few,CASSDSGSGNTIYF,TGTGCCAGCAGTGATTCGGGATCTGGAAACACCATATATTTT
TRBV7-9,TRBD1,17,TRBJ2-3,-,CASSLALDRPSTDTQYF,TGTGCCAGCAGCTTAGCGTTGGACAGGCCGAGCACAGATACGCAGTATTTT
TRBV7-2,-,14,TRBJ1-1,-,CASSSQTVNTEAFF,TGTGCCAGCAGCTCTCAGACAGTCAACACTGAAGCTTTCTTT
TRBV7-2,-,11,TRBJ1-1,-,CASSRVAEAFF,TGTGCCAGCAGCAGGGTAGCTGAAGCTTTCTTT
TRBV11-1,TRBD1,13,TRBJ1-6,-,CASRRQGNSPLHF,TGTGCCAGCAGACGACAGGGTAATTCACCCCTCCACTTT
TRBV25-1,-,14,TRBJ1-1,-,CASRAQLLGTEAFF,TGTGCCAGCAGAGCACAGCTATTGGGCACTGAAGCTTTCTTT
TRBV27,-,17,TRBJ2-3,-,CASSPRGIRQGGDTQYF,TGTGCCAGCAGTCCCCGGGGGATCCGGCAGGGAGGAGATACGCAGTATTTT
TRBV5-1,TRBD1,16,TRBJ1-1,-,CASSGSGTGRGTEAFF,TGCGCCAGCAGCGGCTCCGGGACAGGGAGGGGGACTGAAGCTTTCTTT
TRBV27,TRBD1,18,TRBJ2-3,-,CASSKIAFQDRGTDTQYF,TGTGCCAGCAGCAAAATTGCCTTTCAAGACAGGGGCACAGATACGCAGTATTTT
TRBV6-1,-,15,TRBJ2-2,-,CASSERQANTGELFF,TGTGCCAGCAGTGAACGCCAGGCAAACACCGGGGAGCTGTTTTTT
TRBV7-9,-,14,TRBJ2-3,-,CASSFESATDTQYF,TGTGCCAGCAGCTTTGAATCGGCCACAGATACGCAGTATTTT
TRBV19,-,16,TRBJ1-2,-,CASSILAGRGNYGYTF,TGTGCCAGTAGTATACTTGCTGGTAGAGGGAACTATGGCTACACCTTC
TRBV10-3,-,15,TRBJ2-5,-,CAISDIGLGEETQYF,TGTGCCATCAGTGATATAGGGCTTGGTGAGGAGACCCAGTACTTC
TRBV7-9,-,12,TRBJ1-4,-,CASSPPLGRVFF,TGTGCCAGCAGCCCCCCCCTCGGGAGGGTGTTTTTT
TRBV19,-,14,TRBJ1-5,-,CASSIRLGNQPQHF,TGTGCCAGTAGTATTAGGTTGGGTAATCAGCCCCAGCATTTT
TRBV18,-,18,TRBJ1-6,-,CASSPQQGSFGYNSPLHF,TGTGCCAGCTCACCACAACAGGGATCATTCGGTTATAATTCACCCCTCCACTTT
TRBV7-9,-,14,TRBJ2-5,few,CASSYPWVAETQYF,TGTGCCAGCAGCTACCCTTGGGTAGCAGAGACCCAGTACTTC
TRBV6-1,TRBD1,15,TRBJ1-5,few,CASSTQGAPNQPQHF,TGTGCCAGCAGCACACAGGGGGCCCCTAATCAGCCCCAGCATTTT
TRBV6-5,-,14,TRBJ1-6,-,CASSPSVVGSPLHF,TGTGCCAGCAGCCCTAGCGTAGTCGGTTCACCCCTCCACTTT
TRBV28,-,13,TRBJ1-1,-,CASRVSIGVRAFF,TGTGCCAGCAGGGTTTCCATCGGGGTGAGAGCTTTCTTT
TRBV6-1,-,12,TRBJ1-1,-,CASTRGNTEAFF,TGTGCCAGCACTCGTGGGAACACTGAAGCTTTCTTT
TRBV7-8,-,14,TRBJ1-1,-,CASDQSSFGTEAFF,TGTGCCAGCGACCAATCCTCCTTTGGTACTGAAGCTTTCTTT
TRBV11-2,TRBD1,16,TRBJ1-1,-,CASSLLQGARDTEAFF,TGTGCCAGCAGCTTATTACAGGGGGCGCGGGACACTGAAGCTTTCTTT
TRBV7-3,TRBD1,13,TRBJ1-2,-,CASSLTGRDGYTF,TGTGCCAGCAGCTTGACAGGGCGGGATGGCTACACCTTC
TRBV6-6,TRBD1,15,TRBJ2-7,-,CASSYSRTGDYEQYF,TGTGCCAGCAGTTACTCGCGGACAGGCGACTACGAGCAGTACTTC
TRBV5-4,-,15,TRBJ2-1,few,CASSSSTASYNEQFF,TGTGCCAGCAGCTCCTCGACAGCCTCCTACAATGAGCAGTTCTTC
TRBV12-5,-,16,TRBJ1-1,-,CASGLVTTGMNTEAFF,TGTGCTAGTGGTTTGGTAACGACAGGTATGAACACTGAAGCTTTCTTT
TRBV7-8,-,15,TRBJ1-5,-,CASSPRGRGNQPQHF,TGTGCCAGCAGCCCCAGGGGACGGGGAAATCAGCCCCAGCATTTT
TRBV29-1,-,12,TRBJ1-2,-,CSVEDQQTLYTF,TGCAGCGTTGAAGATCAACAGACCCTCTACACCTTC
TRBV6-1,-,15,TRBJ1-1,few,CASSASRVVNTEAFF,TGTGCCAGCAGTGCATCCAGAGTTGTCAACACTGAAGCTTTCTTT
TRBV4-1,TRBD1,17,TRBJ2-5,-,CASSQVPGQGIWETQYF,TGCGCCAGCAGCCAAGTCCCGGGACAGGGAATCTGGGAGACCCAGTACTTC
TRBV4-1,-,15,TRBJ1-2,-,CASSQEMVGNYGYTF,TGCGCCAGCAGCCAAGAGATGGTAGGGAACTATGGCTACACCTTC
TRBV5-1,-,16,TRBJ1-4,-,CASSSGSGGLGEKLFF,TGCGCCAGCAGCTCTGGTTCGGGGGGACTGGGTGAAAAACTGTTTTTT
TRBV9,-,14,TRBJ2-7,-,CASSVVPEAYEQYF,TGTGCCAGCAGCGTAGTTCCTGAAGCCTACGAGCAGTACTTC
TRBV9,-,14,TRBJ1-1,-,CASTSDRPNTEAFF,TGTGCCAGCACCTCCGACAGGCCGAACACTGAAGCTTTCTTT
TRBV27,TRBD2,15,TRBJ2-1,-,CASRNIRTSGNEQFF,TGTGCCAGCAGGAATATAAGGACTAGCGGCAATGAGCAGTTCTTC
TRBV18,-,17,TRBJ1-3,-,CASSPPDFGVAGNTIYF,TGTGCCAGCTCACCACCGGATTTCGGGGTCGCCGGAAACACCATATATTTT